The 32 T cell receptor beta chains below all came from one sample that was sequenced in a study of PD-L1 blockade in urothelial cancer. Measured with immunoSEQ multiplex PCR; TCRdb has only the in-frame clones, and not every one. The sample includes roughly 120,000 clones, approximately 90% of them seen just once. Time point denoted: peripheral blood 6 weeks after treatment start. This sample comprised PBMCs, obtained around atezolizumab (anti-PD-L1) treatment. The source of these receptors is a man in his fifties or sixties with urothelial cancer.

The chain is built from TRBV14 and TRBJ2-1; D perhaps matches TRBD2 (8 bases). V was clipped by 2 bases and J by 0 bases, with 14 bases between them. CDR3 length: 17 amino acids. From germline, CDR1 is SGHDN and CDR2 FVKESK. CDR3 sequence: CASSQFSGDSSYNEQFF. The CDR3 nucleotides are TGTGCCAGCAGCCAATTTAGCGGGGACAGCTCCTACAATGAGCAGTTCTTC.

The CDR3 sequence: CASRTGTGGVSGELFF. The CDR3 nucleotides read TGTGCCAGCAGAACCGGGACAGGGGGCGTATCGGGGGAGCTGTTTTTT. The gene calls are TRBV2 and TRBJ2-2; TRBD1 matches 12 bases. In germline, CDR1 is SNHLY, CDR2 FYNNEI. Losses at the gene ends were 6 bases for V and 8 bases for J; bases not matched to a gene: 10. CDR3 length equals 16 residues.

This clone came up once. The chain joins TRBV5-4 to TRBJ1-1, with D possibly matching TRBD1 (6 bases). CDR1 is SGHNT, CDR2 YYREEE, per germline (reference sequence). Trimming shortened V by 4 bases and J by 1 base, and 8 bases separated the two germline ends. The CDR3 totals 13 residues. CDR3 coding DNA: TGTGCCAGCAGCAAGGGACAGAACACTGAAGCTTTCTTT. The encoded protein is CASSKGQNTEAFF. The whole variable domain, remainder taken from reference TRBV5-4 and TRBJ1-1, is ETGVTQSPTHLIKTRGQQVTLRCSSQSGHNTVSWYQQALGQGPQFIFQYYREEENGRGNFPPRFSGLQFPNYSSELNVNALELDDSALYLCASSKGQNTEAFFGQGTRLTVV.

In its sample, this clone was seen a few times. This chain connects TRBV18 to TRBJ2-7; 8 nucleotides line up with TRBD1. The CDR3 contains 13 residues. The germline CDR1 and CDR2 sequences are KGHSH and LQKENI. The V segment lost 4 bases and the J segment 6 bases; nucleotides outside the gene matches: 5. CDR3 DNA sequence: TGTGCCAGCTCACAAGGACAGGGTTCCGAGCAGTACTTC. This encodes CASSQGQGSEQYF.

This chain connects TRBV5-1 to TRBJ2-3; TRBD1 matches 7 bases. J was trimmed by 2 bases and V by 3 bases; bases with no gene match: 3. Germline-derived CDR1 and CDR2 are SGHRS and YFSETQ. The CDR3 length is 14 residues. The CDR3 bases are TGCGCCAGCAGCTCACAGGGGAACACAGATACGCAGTATTTT. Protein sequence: CASSSQGNTDTQYF.

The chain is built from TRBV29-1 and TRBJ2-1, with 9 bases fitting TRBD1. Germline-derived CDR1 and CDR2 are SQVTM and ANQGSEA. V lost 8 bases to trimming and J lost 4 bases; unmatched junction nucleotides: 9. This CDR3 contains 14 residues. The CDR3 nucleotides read TGCAGCCTTGTACGAGACAGGGGGTACAATGAGCAGTTCTTC. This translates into CSLVRDRGYNEQFF.

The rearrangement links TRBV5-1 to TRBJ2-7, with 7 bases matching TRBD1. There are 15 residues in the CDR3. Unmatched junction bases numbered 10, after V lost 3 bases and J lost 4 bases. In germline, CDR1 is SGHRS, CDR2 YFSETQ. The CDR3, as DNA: TGCGCCAGCAGCTGGAGGCCGGGACAGCTTTACGAGCAGTACTTC. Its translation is CASSWRPGQLYEQYF.

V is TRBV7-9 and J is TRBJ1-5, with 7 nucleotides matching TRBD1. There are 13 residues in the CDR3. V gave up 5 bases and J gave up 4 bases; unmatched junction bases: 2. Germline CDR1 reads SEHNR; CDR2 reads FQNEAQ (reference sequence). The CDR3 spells CASSRDSNQPQHF. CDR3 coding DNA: TGTGCCAGCAGCCGGGACAGTAATCAGCCCCAGCATTTT.

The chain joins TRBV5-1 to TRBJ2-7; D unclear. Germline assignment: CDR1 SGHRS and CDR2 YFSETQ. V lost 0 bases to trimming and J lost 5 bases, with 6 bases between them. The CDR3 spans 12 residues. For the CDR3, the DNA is TGCGCCAGCAGCTTGGCAGGCCACGAGCAGTACTTC. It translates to CASSLAGHEQYF. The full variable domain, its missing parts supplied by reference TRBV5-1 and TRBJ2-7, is KAGVTQTPRYLIKTRGQQVTLSCSPISGHRSVSWYQQTPGQGLQFLFEYFSETQRNKGNFPGRFSGRQFSNSRSEMNVSTLELGDSALYLCASSLAGHEQYFGPGTRLTVT.

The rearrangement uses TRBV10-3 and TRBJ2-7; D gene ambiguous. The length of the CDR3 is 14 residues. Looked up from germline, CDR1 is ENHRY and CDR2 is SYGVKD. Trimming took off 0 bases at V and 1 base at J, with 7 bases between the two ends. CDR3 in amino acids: CAISESYNSYEQYF. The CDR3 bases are TGTGCCATCAGTGAGTCATACAATTCCTACGAGCAGTACTTC.

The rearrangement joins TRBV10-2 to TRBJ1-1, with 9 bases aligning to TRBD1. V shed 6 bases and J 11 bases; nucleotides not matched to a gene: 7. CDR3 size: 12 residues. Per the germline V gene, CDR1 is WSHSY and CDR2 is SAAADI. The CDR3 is CASSDGQGWAFF. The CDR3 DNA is TGCGCCAGCAGCGACGGACAGGGGTGGGCTTTCTTT.

The CDR3 region has the DNA TGCGCCAGCAGCTTGGCTGGCGGGGCCTCCTACGAGCAGTACTTC. It specifies CASSLAGGASYEQYF. The rearrangement links TRBV5-1 to TRBJ2-7; a possible D gene is TRBD2 (6 bases). CDR3 length: 15 amino acids. The V gene lost 0 bases and the J gene lost 0 bases, with 10 bases spanning the gap. The germline CDR1 and CDR2 sequences are SGHRS and YFSETQ.

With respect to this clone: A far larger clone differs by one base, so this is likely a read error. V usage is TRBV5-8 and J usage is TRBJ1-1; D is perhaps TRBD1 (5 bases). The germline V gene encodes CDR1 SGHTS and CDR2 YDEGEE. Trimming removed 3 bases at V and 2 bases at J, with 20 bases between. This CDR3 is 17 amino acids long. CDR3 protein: CASSWGEARQLNTEAFF. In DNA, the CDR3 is TGTGCCAGCAGCTGGGGGGAGGCTAGACAACTAAACACTGAAGCTTTCTTT.

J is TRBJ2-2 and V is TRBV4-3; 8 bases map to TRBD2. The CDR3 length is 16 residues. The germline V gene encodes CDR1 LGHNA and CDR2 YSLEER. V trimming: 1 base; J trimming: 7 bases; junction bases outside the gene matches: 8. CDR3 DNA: TGCGCCAGCAGCCAAGTTCCGGGAGGGGAGGGCGGGGAGCTGTTTTTT. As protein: CASSQVPGGEGGELFF.

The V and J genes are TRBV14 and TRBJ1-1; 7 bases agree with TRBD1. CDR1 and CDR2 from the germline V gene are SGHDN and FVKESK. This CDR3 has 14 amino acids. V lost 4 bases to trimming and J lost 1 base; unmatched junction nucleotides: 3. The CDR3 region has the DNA TGTGCCAGCAGCCGTGGACAGGAGAACACTGAAGCTTTCTTT. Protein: CASSRGQENTEAFF.

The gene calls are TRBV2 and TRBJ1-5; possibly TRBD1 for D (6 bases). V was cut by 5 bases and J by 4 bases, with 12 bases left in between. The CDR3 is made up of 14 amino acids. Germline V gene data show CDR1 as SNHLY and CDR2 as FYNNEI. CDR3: CASSLDSANQPQHF. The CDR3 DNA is TGTGCCAGCAGTTTGGACAGCGCTAATCAGCCCCAGCATTTT.

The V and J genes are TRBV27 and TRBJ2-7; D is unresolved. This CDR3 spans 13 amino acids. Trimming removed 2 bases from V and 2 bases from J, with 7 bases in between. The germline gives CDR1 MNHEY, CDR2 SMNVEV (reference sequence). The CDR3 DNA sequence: TGTGCCAGCAGTTTAAAGAGTGCCTACGAGCAGTACTTC. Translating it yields CASSLKSAYEQYF.

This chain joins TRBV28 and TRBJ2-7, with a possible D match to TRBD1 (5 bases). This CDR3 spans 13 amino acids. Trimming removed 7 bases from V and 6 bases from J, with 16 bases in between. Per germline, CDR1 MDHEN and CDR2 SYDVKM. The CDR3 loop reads CASKDKGQVEQYF. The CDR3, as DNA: TGTGCCAGCAAGGATAAGGGGCAGGTCGAGCAGTACTTC.

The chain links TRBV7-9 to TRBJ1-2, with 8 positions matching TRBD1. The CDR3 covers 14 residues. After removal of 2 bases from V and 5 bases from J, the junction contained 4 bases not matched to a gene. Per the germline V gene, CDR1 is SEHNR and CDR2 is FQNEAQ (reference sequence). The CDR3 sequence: CASSLQTGDYGYTF. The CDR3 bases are TGTGCCAGCAGCTTACAGACAGGGGATTATGGCTACACCTTC.

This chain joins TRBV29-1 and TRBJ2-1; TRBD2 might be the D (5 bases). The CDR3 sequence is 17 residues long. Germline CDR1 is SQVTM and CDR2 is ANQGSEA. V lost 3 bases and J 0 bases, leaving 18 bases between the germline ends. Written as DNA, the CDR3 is TGCAGCGTTGACTTTTTATTCGACTACAGCTCCTACAATGAGCAGTTCTTC. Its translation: CSVDFLFDYSSYNEQFF.

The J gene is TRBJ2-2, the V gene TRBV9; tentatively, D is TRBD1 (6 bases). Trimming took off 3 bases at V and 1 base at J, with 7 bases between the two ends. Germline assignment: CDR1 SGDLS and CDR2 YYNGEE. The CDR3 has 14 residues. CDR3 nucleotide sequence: TGTGCCAGCAGCGCCAGGGGGAACACCGGGGAGCTGTTTTTT. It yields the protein CASSARGNTGELFF.

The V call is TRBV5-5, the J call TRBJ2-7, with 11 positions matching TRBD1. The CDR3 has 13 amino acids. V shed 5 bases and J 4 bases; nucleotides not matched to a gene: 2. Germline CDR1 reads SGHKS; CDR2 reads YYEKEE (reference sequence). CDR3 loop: CASRRDRGYEQYF. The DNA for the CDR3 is TGTGCCAGCAGGAGGGACAGGGGGTACGAGCAGTACTTC.

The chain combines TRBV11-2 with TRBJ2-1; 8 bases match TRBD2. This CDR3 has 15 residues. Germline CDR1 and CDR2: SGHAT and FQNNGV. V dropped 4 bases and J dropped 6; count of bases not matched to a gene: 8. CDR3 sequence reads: CASSSFTGRANEQFF. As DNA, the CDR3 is TGTGCCAGCAGCTCCTTTACCGGGAGGGCCAATGAGCAGTTCTTC.

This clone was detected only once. The chain's CDR3 is CASSQDKGFTGELFF. The CDR3 DNA sequence: TGCGCCAGCAGCCAAGATAAGGGGTTCACCGGGGAGCTGTTTTTT. The chain joins TRBV4-1 to TRBJ2-2; D is possibly TRBD1 (5 bases). Per germline, CDR1 MGHRA and CDR2 YSYEKL. Trimming took 0 bases from V and 4 from J, leaving 9 bases between them. This CDR3 has 15 residues.

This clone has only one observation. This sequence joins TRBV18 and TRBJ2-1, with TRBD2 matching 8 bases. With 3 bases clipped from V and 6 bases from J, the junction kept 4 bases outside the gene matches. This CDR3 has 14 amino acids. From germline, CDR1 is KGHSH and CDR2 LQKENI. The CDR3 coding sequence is TGTGCCAGCTCACCCGTAAGCGGGGGCAATGAGCAGTTCTTC. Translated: CASSPVSGGNEQFF.

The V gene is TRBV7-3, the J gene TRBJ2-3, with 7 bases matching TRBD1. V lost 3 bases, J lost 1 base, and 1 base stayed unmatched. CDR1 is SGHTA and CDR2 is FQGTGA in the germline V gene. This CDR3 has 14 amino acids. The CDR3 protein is CASSLGTGTDTQYF. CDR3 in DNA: TGTGCCAGCAGCTTGGGGACAGGCACAGATACGCAGTATTTT.

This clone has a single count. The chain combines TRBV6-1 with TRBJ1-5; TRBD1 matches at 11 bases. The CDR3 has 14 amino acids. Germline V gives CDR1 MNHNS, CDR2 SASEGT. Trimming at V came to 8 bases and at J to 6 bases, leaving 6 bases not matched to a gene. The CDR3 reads CASWTGGVFQPQHF. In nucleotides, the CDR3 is TGTGCCAGCTGGACAGGGGGCGTCTTTCAGCCCCAGCATTTT.

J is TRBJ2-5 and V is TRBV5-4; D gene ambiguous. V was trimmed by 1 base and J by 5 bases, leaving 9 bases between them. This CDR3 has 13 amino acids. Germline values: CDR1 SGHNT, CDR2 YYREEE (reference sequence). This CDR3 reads CASSLYAVETQYF. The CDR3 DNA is TGTGCCAGCAGCTTGTACGCGGTGGAGACCCAGTACTTC.

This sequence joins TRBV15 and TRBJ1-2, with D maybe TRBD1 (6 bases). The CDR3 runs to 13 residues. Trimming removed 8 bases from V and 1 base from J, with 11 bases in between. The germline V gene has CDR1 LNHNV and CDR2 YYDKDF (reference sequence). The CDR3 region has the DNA TGTGCCACCCGTGGACAGAATAACTATGGCTACACCTTC. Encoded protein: CATRGQNNYGYTF.

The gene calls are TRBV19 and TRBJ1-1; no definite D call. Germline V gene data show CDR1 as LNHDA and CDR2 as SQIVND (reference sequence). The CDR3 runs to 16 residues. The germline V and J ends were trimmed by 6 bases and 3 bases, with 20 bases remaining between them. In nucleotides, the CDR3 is TGTGCCAGTAGACCATTGCGAGGATTTATGGACACTGAAGCTTTCTTT. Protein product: CASRPLRGFMDTEAFF.

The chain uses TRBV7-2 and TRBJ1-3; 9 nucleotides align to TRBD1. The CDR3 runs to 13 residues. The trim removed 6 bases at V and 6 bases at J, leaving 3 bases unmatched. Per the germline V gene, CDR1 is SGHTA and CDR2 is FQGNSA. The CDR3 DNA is TGTGCCAGCAGTAGGACAGGGGAAAACACCATATATTTT. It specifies CASSRTGENTIYF. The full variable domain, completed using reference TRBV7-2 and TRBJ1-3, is GAGVSQSPSNKVTEKGKDVELRCDPISGHTALYWYRQSLGQGLEFLIYFQGNSAPDKSGLPSDRFSAERTGGSVSTLTIQRTQQEDSAVYLCASSRTGENTIYFGEGSWLTVV.

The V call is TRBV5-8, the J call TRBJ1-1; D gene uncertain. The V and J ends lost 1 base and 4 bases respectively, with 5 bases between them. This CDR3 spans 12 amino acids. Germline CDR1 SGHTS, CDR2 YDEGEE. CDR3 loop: CASSLTGTEAFF. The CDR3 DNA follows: TGTGCCAGCAGCTTGACGGGCACTGAAGCTTTCTTT.